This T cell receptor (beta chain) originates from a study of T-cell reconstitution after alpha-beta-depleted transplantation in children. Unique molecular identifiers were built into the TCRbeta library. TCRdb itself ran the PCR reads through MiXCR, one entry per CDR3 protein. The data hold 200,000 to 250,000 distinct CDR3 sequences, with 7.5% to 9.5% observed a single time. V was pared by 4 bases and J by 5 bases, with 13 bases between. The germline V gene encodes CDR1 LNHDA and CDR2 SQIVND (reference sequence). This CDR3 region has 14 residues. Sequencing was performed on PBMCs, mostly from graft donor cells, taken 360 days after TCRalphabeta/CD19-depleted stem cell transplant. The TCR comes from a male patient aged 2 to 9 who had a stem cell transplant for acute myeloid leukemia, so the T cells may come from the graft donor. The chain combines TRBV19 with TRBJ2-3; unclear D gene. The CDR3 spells CASSRTADLDTQYF. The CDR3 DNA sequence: TGTGCCAGTAGTAGGACCGCGGACCTAGATACGCAGTATTTT.